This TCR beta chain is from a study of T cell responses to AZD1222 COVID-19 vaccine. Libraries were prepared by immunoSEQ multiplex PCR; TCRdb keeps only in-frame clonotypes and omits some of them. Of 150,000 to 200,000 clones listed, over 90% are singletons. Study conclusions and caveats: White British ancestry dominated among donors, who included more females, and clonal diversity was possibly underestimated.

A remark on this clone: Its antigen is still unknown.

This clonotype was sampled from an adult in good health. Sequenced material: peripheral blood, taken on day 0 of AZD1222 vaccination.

The CDR3 coding sequence is TGTGCCAGCAGCTTTTCGGGGAGGGACGGGGTCGAGCAGTACTTC. Translated: CASSFSGRDGVEQYF. The chain joins TRBV7-2 to TRBJ2-7, with TRBD2 identical over 7 bases. This CDR3 has 15 residues. Germline assignment: CDR1 SGHTA and CDR2 FQGNSA. V dropped 3 bases and J dropped 6; count of bases not matched to a gene: 11.